This TCR beta chain was identified in a study of blood T cell repertoires in COVID-19. Study background: The United States, Italy and Spain supplied acute and convalescent COVID-19 samples.

The CDR3 runs 15 residues. The germline CDR1 and CDR2 sequences are MDHEN and SYDVKM. Trimming removed 4 bases from V and 3 bases from J; junction bases left unmatched: 6. Original handling: Researchers report that nucleated cell counts were estimated from reference gene primer amplification. Clones were sequenced by immunoSEQ multiplex PCR, and TCRdb holds only the in-frame ones, with some missing. That table is the source of V, J and clone size, and D and trimming were worked out from the DNA. The data hold roughly 330,000 clones, with around nine tenths observed a single time. The source material was peripheral blood. The receptor's source is a woman aged 45-59 years with active or convalescent COVID-19. V and J are TRBV28 and TRBJ1-5; 7 bases line up with TRBD1. The CDR3 spells CASSSSGGNNQPQHF. CDR3 DNA sequence: TGTGCCAGCAGTTCATCAGGGGGGAACAATCAGCCCCAGCATTTT.